The clone carrying this T cell receptor (beta chain) has just a few counts. Its antigen is unknown. These data belong to a study of T cells after yellow fever vaccination. Background on the study: Fractions of low cell number were prepared using SMART-Seq v4 Ultra Low Input. Whole-study findings and limits: There was a possibility that FACS-sorted repertoires contained abundant clonotypes contaminating from the bulk population.

TCRdb reprocessed the 5' RACE reads via MiXCR and lists one record per CDR3 protein. The sample lists hundreds of thousands of distinct CDR3 sequences, around 9.3% occurring once. The germline V and J ends were trimmed by 1 base and 9 bases, with 14 bases remaining between them. CDR1 is SGHKS and CDR2 is YYEKEE in the germline V gene (reference sequence). The CDR3 runs to 14 residues. The sequences come from CD4+ T cells sorted from PBMCs, collected 5 days after the yellow fever booster vaccination. The TCR sequence derives from a man younger than 35 who received the YFV17D yellow fever vaccine. The chain carries TRBV5-5 and TRBJ1-5, with a tentative D call TRBD1 (5 bases). This chain's CDR3 is CASSLFGRERPQHF. CDR3 coding DNA: TGTGCCAGCAGCTTGTTCGGCAGGGAAAGGCCCCAGCATTTT.